The rows below give T cell receptor beta chains drawn from one sample of a study of Ad26.COV2.S vaccination and SARS-CoV-2 variants. The protocol was immunoSEQ multiplex PCR, while the TCRdb copy is restricted to in-frame clones and leaves out a portion. Found here are hundreds of thousands of clones, about 83% of them singletons; the top ten hold about 7.1%. The sequencing used peripheral blood, collected in a trial of Ad26.COV2.S vaccine versus placebo. These receptor sequences come from a person aged 18-65 years who received the Ad26.COV2.S COVID-19 vaccine or a placebo. CDR3s include the opening cysteine and the closing phenylalanine or tryptophan. Fields, in order: D gene, clone size, J gene, CDR3 length, V gene, CDR3 protein, CDR3 DNA. A D gene is named only where the DNA matches it firmly. Clone size appears in some rows only: once, few, many, or a class for an expanded clone.

D gene: TRBD1
clone size: NA
J gene: TRBJ1-1
CDR3 length: 15
V gene: TRBV5-1
CDR3 protein: CASSLSTGANTEAFF
CDR3 DNA: TGCGCCAGCAGCCTTTCGACAGGGGCGAACACTGAAGCTTTCTTT

D gene: TRBD2
clone size: NA
J gene: TRBJ2-3
CDR3 length: 16
V gene: TRBV4-1
CDR3 protein: CASSQAGTSSTDTQYF
CDR3 DNA: TGCGCCAGCAGCCAGGCCGGGACTAGTAGCACAGATACGCAGTATTTT

D gene: NA
clone size: NA
J gene: TRBJ1-3
CDR3 length: 16
V gene: TRBV2
CDR3 protein: CASNEGPQSSGNTIYF
CDR3 DNA: TGTGCCAGCAACGAGGGGCCGCAAAGTTCTGGAAACACCATATATTTT

D gene: NA
clone size: NA
J gene: TRBJ2-4
CDR3 length: 15
V gene: TRBV30
CDR3 protein: CAWSENGSGKNIQYF
CDR3 DNA: TGTGCCTGGAGTGAAAACGGGAGTGGCAAAAACATTCAGTACTTC

D gene: TRBD2
clone size: NA
J gene: TRBJ2-1
CDR3 length: 11
V gene: TRBV7-2
CDR3 protein: CASGRDHEQFF
CDR3 DNA: TGTGCCAGCGGGAGGGACCATGAGCAGTTCTTC

D gene: NA
clone size: NA
J gene: TRBJ2-1
CDR3 length: 14
V gene: TRBV24-1
CDR3 protein: CATSVDGARDEQFF
CDR3 DNA: TGTGCCACCAGTGTAGACGGAGCTAGGGATGAGCAGTTCTTC

D gene: NA
clone size: NA
J gene: TRBJ2-7
CDR3 length: 12
V gene: TRBV7-2
CDR3 protein: CASSLVGYEQYF
CDR3 DNA: TGTGCCAGCAGCTTAGTAGGGTACGAGCAGTACTTC

D gene: NA
clone size: NA
J gene: TRBJ2-1
CDR3 length: 14
V gene: TRBV11-3
CDR3 protein: CASSFRLGYNEQFF
CDR3 DNA: TGTGCCAGCAGCTTTCGACTAGGCTACAATGAGCAGTTCTTC

D gene: NA
clone size: NA
J gene: TRBJ2-7
CDR3 length: 13
V gene: TRBV12-3/TRBV12-4
CDR3 protein: CASSFAGVYEQYF
CDR3 DNA: TGTGCCAGCAGTTTTGCAGGGGTCTACGAGCAGTACTTC

D gene: NA
clone size: NA
J gene: TRBJ1-3
CDR3 length: 11
V gene: TRBV12-3/TRBV12-4
CDR3 protein: CASSFRDTIYF
CDR3 DNA: TGTGCCAGCAGTTTCAGGGACACCATATATTTT

D gene: TRBD1
clone size: NA
J gene: TRBJ1-1
CDR3 length: 14
V gene: TRBV19
CDR3 protein: CASGTDRWVTEAFF
CDR3 DNA: TGTGCCAGTGGAACGGACAGGTGGGTCACTGAAGCTTTCTTT

D gene: NA
clone size: NA
J gene: TRBJ1-1
CDR3 length: 15
V gene: TRBV27
CDR3 protein: CASSLSGTYTTEAFF
CDR3 DNA: TGTGCCAGCAGTTTATCCGGGACATATACCACTGAAGCTTTCTTT

D gene: TRBD1
clone size: NA
J gene: TRBJ2-2
CDR3 length: 18
V gene: TRBV3-1/TRBV3-2
CDR3 protein: CASSPGTGGNLGTGELFF
CDR3 DNA: TGTGCCAGCAGTCCCGGGACAGGGGGCAATTTGGGCACCGGGGAGCTGTTTTTT

D gene: NA
clone size: NA
J gene: TRBJ2-3
CDR3 length: 17
V gene: TRBV3-1/TRBV3-2
CDR3 protein: CASSSRYRGGVSDTQYF
CDR3 DNA: TGTGCCAGCAGCTCCCGATATCGAGGTGGGGTGTCAGATACGCAGTATTTT

D gene: TRBD2
clone size: NA
J gene: TRBJ2-2
CDR3 length: 14
V gene: TRBV7-2
CDR3 protein: CASSLASGGWELFF
CDR3 DNA: TGTGCCAGCAGCTTAGCAAGCGGGGGGTGGGAGCTGTTTTTT

D gene: NA
clone size: once
J gene: TRBJ2-7
CDR3 length: 14
V gene: TRBV7-9
CDR3 protein: CASSSNRLEYEQYF
CDR3 DNA: TGTGCCAGCAGCTCCAACAGGTTGGAATACGAGCAGTACTTC

D gene: NA
clone size: NA
J gene: TRBJ1-1
CDR3 length: 16
V gene: TRBV7-3
CDR3 protein: CASSGTVSLNLAEAFF
CDR3 DNA: TGTGCCAGCAGCGGCACAGTGAGCCTGAATTTAGCTGAAGCTTTCTTT

D gene: NA
clone size: few
J gene: TRBJ1-2
CDR3 length: 16
V gene: TRBV2
CDR3 protein: CASSEYRLGPPDGYTF
CDR3 DNA: TGTGCCAGCAGTGAATATCGTTTGGGGCCGCCAGATGGCTACACCTTC

D gene: TRBD2
clone size: NA
J gene: TRBJ2-2
CDR3 length: 17
V gene: TRBV18
CDR3 protein: CASSPPGLAGVSGELFF
CDR3 DNA: TGTGCCAGCTCACCACCGGGGCTAGCGGGAGTATCCGGGGAGCTGTTTTTT

D gene: NA
clone size: NA
J gene: TRBJ2-7
CDR3 length: 14
V gene: TRBV6-5
CDR3 protein: CASSPDRRTYEQYF
CDR3 DNA: TGTGCCAGCAGCCCGGACCGGAGAACCTACGAGCAGTACTTC

D gene: NA
clone size: NA
J gene: TRBJ1-1
CDR3 length: 15
V gene: TRBV5-6
CDR3 protein: CASSLWGPFRDEAFF
CDR3 DNA: TGTGCCAGCAGCTTGTGGGGTCCATTTCGAGATGAAGCTTTCTTT

D gene: TRBD1
clone size: NA
J gene: TRBJ1-1
CDR3 length: 15
V gene: TRBV10-3
CDR3 protein: CAISVTGDPNTEAFF
CDR3 DNA: TGTGCCATCAGCGTGACAGGGGACCCGAACACTGAAGCTTTCTTT

D gene: NA
clone size: NA
J gene: TRBJ1-2
CDR3 length: 14
V gene: TRBV6-6
CDR3 protein: CASSYSRGPYGYTF
CDR3 DNA: TGTGCCAGCAGTTACTCGCGGGGGCCTTATGGCTACACCTTC

D gene: NA
clone size: NA
J gene: TRBJ2-2
CDR3 length: 12
V gene: TRBV11-2
CDR3 protein: CASRISGWELFF
CDR3 DNA: TGTGCCAGCAGAATATCTGGGTGGGAGCTGTTTTTT

D gene: NA
clone size: NA
J gene: TRBJ2-7
CDR3 length: 14
V gene: TRBV5-1
CDR3 protein: CASSTSGGAYEQYF
CDR3 DNA: TGCGCCAGCAGCACATCCGGGGGAGCCTACGAGCAGTACTTC

D gene: TRBD1
clone size: few
J gene: TRBJ1-6
CDR3 length: 14
V gene: TRBV7-9
CDR3 protein: CASSWTGGNSPLHF
CDR3 DNA: TGTGCCAGCAGCTGGACAGGGGGTAATTCACCCCTCCACTTT

D gene: NA
clone size: once
J gene: TRBJ2-3
CDR3 length: 16
V gene: TRBV7-3
CDR3 protein: CASSLRAGGGADTQYF
CDR3 DNA: TGTGCCAGCAGCTTAAGGGCGGGCGGCGGAGCAGATACGCAGTATTTT

D gene: NA
clone size: NA
J gene: TRBJ1-5
CDR3 length: 16
V gene: TRBV7-2
CDR3 protein: CASSLDTGRSNQPQHF
CDR3 DNA: TGTGCCAGCAGCTTAGATACCGGGAGGAGCAATCAGCCCCAGCATTTT

D gene: NA
clone size: NA
J gene: TRBJ2-1
CDR3 length: 13
V gene: TRBV2
CDR3 protein: CASSRGSYNEQFF
CDR3 DNA: TGTGCCAGCAGCCGGGGGTCCTACAATGAGCAGTTCTTC

D gene: TRBD1
clone size: NA
J gene: TRBJ1-5
CDR3 length: 13
V gene: TRBV6-6
CDR3 protein: CASTRQGDQPQHF
CDR3 DNA: TGTGCCAGCACCAGACAGGGGGATCAGCCCCAGCATTTT

D gene: NA
clone size: NA
J gene: TRBJ1-2
CDR3 length: 13
V gene: TRBV19
CDR3 protein: CASSTNWVDGYTF
CDR3 DNA: TGTGCCAGTAGCACCAATTGGGTTGATGGCTACACCTTC

D gene: NA
clone size: NA
J gene: TRBJ2-2
CDR3 length: 13
V gene: TRBV5-1
CDR3 protein: CASSLPDHGELFF
CDR3 DNA: TGCGCCAGCAGCCTACCCGACCACGGGGAGCTGTTTTTT

D gene: NA
clone size: NA
J gene: TRBJ2-3
CDR3 length: 14
V gene: TRBV5-1
CDR3 protein: CASSRGLRTDTQYF
CDR3 DNA: TGCGCCAGCAGCCGGGGACTCCGCACAGATACGCAGTATTTT

D gene: NA
clone size: once
J gene: TRBJ2-1
CDR3 length: 16
V gene: TRBV5-1
CDR3 protein: CASSLQARSSYNEQFF
CDR3 DNA: TGCGCCAGCAGCTTGCAGGCCAGAAGCTCCTACAATGAGCAGTTCTTC

D gene: TRBD1
clone size: NA
J gene: TRBJ2-7
CDR3 length: 14
V gene: TRBV10-2
CDR3 protein: CASSGDRVSYEQYF
CDR3 DNA: TGCGCCAGCAGTGGGGACAGGGTATCCTACGAGCAGTACTTC

D gene: NA
clone size: NA
J gene: TRBJ1-3
CDR3 length: 14
V gene: TRBV2
CDR3 protein: CASSGGQKRNTIYF
CDR3 DNA: TGTGCCAGCAGTGGCGGACAGAAGAGGAACACCATATATTTT

D gene: NA
clone size: NA
J gene: TRBJ2-3
CDR3 length: 14
V gene: TRBV2
CDR3 protein: CASRASGYTDTQYF
CDR3 DNA: TGTGCCAGCAGGGCCTCGGGTTACACAGATACGCAGTATTTT

D gene: TRBD2
clone size: NA
J gene: TRBJ2-5
CDR3 length: 16
V gene: TRBV5-4
CDR3 protein: CASSSGTSGGEGTQYF
CDR3 DNA: TGTGCCAGCAGCTCAGGGACTAGCGGGGGAGAGGGGACCCAGTACTTC

D gene: TRBD1
clone size: NA
J gene: TRBJ1-5
CDR3 length: 15
V gene: TRBV25-1
CDR3 protein: CASSDDRDRNQPQHF
CDR3 DNA: TGTGCCAGCAGTGACGACCGGGACAGAAATCAGCCCCAGCATTTT

D gene: TRBD1
clone size: NA
J gene: TRBJ1-2
CDR3 length: 12
V gene: TRBV2
CDR3 protein: CASSEGGTGESF
CDR3 DNA: TGTGCCAGCAGTGAAGGCGGGACAGGGGAGTCCTTC

D gene: NA
clone size: NA
J gene: TRBJ2-6
CDR3 length: 15
V gene: TRBV18
CDR3 protein: CASSLRHTGANVLTF
CDR3 DNA: TGTGCCAGCTCACTCCGACATACTGGGGCCAACGTCCTGACTTTC

D gene: NA
clone size: NA
J gene: TRBJ2-7
CDR3 length: 15
V gene: TRBV2
CDR3 protein: CASSDGQGGFYEQYF
CDR3 DNA: TGTGCCAGCAGTGACGGGCAGGGGGGTTTCTACGAGCAGTACTTC

D gene: NA
clone size: NA
J gene: TRBJ2-2
CDR3 length: 12
V gene: TRBV27
CDR3 protein: CASSFRAGELFF
CDR3 DNA: TGTGCCAGCAGTTTCAGGGCCGGGGAGCTGTTTTTT

D gene: NA
clone size: NA
J gene: TRBJ2-7
CDR3 length: 15
V gene: TRBV7-9
CDR3 protein: CASSSLDGKSYEQYF
CDR3 DNA: TGTGCCAGCAGCTCTTTGGATGGTAAGAGCTACGAGCAGTACTTC

D gene: NA
clone size: NA
J gene: TRBJ1-1
CDR3 length: 14
V gene: TRBV4-1
CDR3 protein: CASSPAVLYTEAFF
CDR3 DNA: TGCGCCAGCAGCCCCGCGGTTTTGTACACTGAAGCTTTCTTT

D gene: NA
clone size: NA
J gene: TRBJ2-7
CDR3 length: 12
V gene: TRBV18
CDR3 protein: CASSGDLDEQYF
CDR3 DNA: TGTGCCAGCTCAGGTGATTTGGACGAGCAGTACTTC

D gene: TRBD2
clone size: NA
J gene: TRBJ2-1
CDR3 length: 15
V gene: TRBV24-1
CDR3 protein: CATSGAGATYNEQFF
CDR3 DNA: TGTGCCACCAGTGGGGCGGGAGCCACCTACAATGAGCAGTTCTTC

D gene: NA
clone size: NA
J gene: TRBJ2-5
CDR3 length: 13
V gene: TRBV9
CDR3 protein: CASSVGFRETQYF
CDR3 DNA: TGTGCCAGCAGCGTAGGGTTTAGGGAGACCCAGTACTTC

D gene: TRBD1
clone size: NA
J gene: TRBJ1-4
CDR3 length: 14
V gene: TRBV13
CDR3 protein: CASSQQGGGEKLFF
CDR3 DNA: TGTGCCAGCAGCCAACAGGGGGGAGGAGAAAAACTGTTTTTT

D gene: NA
clone size: NA
J gene: TRBJ1-1
CDR3 length: 14
V gene: TRBV15
CDR3 protein: CATRQERWRTEAFF
CDR3 DNA: TGTGCCACCAGACAGGAACGGTGGCGCACTGAAGCTTTCTTT

D gene: TRBD1
clone size: NA
J gene: TRBJ2-3
CDR3 length: 14
V gene: TRBV19
CDR3 protein: CASKGTGSTDTQYF
CDR3 DNA: TGTGCCAGTAAGGGGACAGGGAGCACAGATACGCAGTATTTT

D gene: NA
clone size: NA
J gene: TRBJ2-2
CDR3 length: 15
V gene: TRBV6-5
CDR3 protein: CASSVGPTSTGELFF
CDR3 DNA: TGTGCCAGCAGCGTCGGACCCACAAGCACCGGGGAGCTGTTTTTT